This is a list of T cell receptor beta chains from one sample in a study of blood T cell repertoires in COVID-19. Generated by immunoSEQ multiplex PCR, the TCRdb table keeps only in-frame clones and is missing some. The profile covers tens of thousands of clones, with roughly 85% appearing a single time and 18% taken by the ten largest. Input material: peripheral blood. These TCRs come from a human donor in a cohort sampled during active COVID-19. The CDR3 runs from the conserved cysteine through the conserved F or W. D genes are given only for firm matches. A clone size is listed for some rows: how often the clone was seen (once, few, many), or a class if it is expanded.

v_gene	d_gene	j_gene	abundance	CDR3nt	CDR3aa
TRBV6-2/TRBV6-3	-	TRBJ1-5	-	TGTGCCAGCAGTTACACAGGTACAGGGCAGCCCCAGCATTTT	CASSYTGTGQPQHF
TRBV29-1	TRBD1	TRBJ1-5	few	TGCAGCGTTGTGACAGGGTTGTATCAGCCCCAGCATTTT	CSVVTGLYQPQHF
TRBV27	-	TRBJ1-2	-	TGTGCCAGCCACTCGGCAGGGAACTATGGCTACACCTTC	CASHSAGNYGYTF
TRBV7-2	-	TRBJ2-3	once	TGTGCCAGCAGCTCCCCACCGGGGAGATCAGATACGCAGTATTTT	CASSSPPGRSDTQYF
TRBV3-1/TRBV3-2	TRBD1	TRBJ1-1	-	TGTGCCAGCAGCCCGACAGGGGGCCTGAACACTGAAGCTTTCTTT	CASSPTGGLNTEAFF
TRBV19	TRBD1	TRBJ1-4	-	TGTGCCAGTACTCCAAGACAGGGCTTTAATGAAAAACTGTTTTTT	CASTPRQGFNEKLFF
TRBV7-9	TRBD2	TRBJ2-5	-	TGTGCCAGCAGCCCTACTAGCGTCTGGGAGACCCAGTACTTC	CASSPTSVWETQYF
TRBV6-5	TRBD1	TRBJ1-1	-	TGTGCCAGCACTACCTCGACAGGGACTGAAGCTTTCTTT	CASTTSTGTEAFF
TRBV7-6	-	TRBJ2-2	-	TGTGCCAGCAGCTCACTACAACGGGGAACCGGGGAGCTGTTTTTT	CASSSLQRGTGELFF
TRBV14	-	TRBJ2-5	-	TGTGGGGGCAGAAATGCCGAGACCCAGTACTTC	CGGRNAETQYF
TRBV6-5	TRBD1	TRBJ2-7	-	TGTGCCAGCAGTTACGAGGGCAGGGGGTACGACGAGCAGTACTTC	CASSYEGRGYDEQYF
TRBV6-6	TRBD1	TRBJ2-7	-	TGTGCCAGCAGGGGACAGGGAAGGGGCGAGCAGTACTTC	CASRGQGRGEQYF
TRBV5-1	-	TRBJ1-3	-	TGCGCCAGCAGCTTACAGGGAGGGAGCTCTGGAAACACCATATATTTT	CASSLQGGSSGNTIYF
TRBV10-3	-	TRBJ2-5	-	TGTGCCATCAGTGGGGGGCCCACTGGGGAGACCCAGTACTTC	CAISGGPTGETQYF
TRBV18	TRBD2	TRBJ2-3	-	TGTGCCAGCTCACCACTTCTTCGGGCTAGCGGGGAGAAAGATACGCAGTATTTT	CASSPLLRASGEKDTQYF
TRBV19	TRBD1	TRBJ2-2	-	TGTGCCAGTAACCTACAGGGGATCGTGAGCACCGGGGAGCTGTTTTTT	CASNLQGIVSTGELFF
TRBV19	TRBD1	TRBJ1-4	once	TGTGCCAGTAGGGACAGGGCTAATGAAAAACTGTTTTTT	CASRDRANEKLFF
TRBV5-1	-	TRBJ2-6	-	TGCGCCACCCGAGACTCCTCTGGGGCCAACGTCCTGACTTTC	CATRDSSGANVLTF
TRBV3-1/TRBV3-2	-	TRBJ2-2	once	TGTGCCACCTCGGGACTTAGTAACACCGGGGAGCTGTTTTTT	CATSGLSNTGELFF
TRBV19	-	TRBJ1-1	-	TGTGCCAGTAGTATGGGAGGGGGGAACACTGAAGCTTTCTTT	CASSMGGGNTEAFF
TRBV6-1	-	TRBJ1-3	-	TGTGCCAGCAGTGATCAGGGGATCTCTGGAAACACCATATATTTT	CASSDQGISGNTIYF
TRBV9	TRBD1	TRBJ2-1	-	TGTGCCAGTGCAGGGGGTCTATCCTACAATGAGCAGTTCTTC	CASAGGLSYNEQFF
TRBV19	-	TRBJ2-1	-	TGTGCCAGTAGTTCAAGGGGGGGTAATGAGCAGTTCTTC	CASSSRGGNEQFF
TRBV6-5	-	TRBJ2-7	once	TGTGCCAGCAGAACAGGGCGAGCGGCCTACGAGCAGTACTTC	CASRTGRAAYEQYF
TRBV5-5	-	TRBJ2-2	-	TGTGCCAGCAGCTTTGAGGGCACGAACACCGGGGAGCTGTTTTTT	CASSFEGTNTGELFF
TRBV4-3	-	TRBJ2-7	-	TGCGCCCAGCGGAGCGGGTTCGCCTACGAGCAGTACTTC	CAQRSGFAYEQYF
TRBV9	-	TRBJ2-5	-	TGTGCCAGCAGCGTAGGGGGCGCAGAGACCCAGTACTTC	CASSVGGAETQYF
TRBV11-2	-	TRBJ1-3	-	TGTGCCAGCAGCCCGGGTGATCGCGATTGGAACACCATATATTTT	CASSPGDRDWNTIYF
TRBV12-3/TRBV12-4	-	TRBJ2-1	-	TGTGCCAGCAGTTTCAGCTACAATGAGCAGTTCTTC	CASSFSYNEQFF
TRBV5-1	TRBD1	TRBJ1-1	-	TGCGCCAGCAGCCAATCGACAGGGGTCACTGAAGCTTTCTTT	CASSQSTGVTEAFF
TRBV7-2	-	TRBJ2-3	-	TGTGCCAGCAGCTTAGGCGCGGGACTTTATGCAGATACGCAGTATTTT	CASSLGAGLYADTQYF
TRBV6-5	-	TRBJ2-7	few	TGTGCCAGCACGGGATCGAGCCTCTACGAGCAGTACTTC	CASTGSSLYEQYF
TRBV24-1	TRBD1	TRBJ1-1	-	TGTGCCACCAGTGACAACACCGGGACAGGGGGCACTGAAGCTTTCTTT	CATSDNTGTGGTEAFF
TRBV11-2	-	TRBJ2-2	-	TGTGCCAGCCATCTTAACCCGGCGACAGAATTGGGCGGGGAGCTGTTTTTT	CASHLNPATELGGELFF
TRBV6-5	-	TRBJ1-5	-	TGTGCCAGCAGTTACGCGAGCGGGGATCAGCCCCAGCATTTT	CASSYASGDQPQHF
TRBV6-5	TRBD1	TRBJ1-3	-	TGTGCCAGCATGCCAGGGGGCGCGGGAAACACCATATATTTT	CASMPGGAGNTIYF
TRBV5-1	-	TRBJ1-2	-	TGCGCCAGTGGGGGGAGTACCTATGGCTACACCTTC	CASGGSTYGYTF
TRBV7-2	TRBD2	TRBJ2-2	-	TGTGCCAGCAGCCCAGGACCGGGGGGCGGGGAGCTGTTTTTT	CASSPGPGGGELFF
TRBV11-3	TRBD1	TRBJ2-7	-	TGTGCCAGCAGCGTCACCGGGACAGGGGGCGAGCAGTACTTC	CASSVTGTGGEQYF
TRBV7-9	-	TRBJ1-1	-	TGTGCCAGCAGCCCAAGGGGCCGGAACACTGAAGCTTTCTTT	CASSPRGRNTEAFF
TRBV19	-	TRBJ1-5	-	TGTGCCAGTAGTATAGTGCAAGCTAGCAATCAGCCCCAGCATTTT	CASSIVQASNQPQHF
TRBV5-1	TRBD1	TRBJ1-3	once	TGCGCCAGCAGCTCGGGGACAGGGGAAGGAAACACCATATATTTT	CASSSGTGEGNTIYF